These 2 T cell receptor beta chains originate from one sample sequenced in a study of blood T cell repertoires in COVID-19. Measured with immunoSEQ multiplex PCR; TCRdb has only the in-frame clones, and not every one. The profile shows approximately 240,000 clones, 84% of them singletons. The sample taken for sequencing was peripheral blood. The source of these receptors is a man aged 45 to 65 with acute or convalescent COVID-19.

In its sample, this clone was seen once. Here the CDR3 DNA reads TGTGCCAGCAGCTTAACGACAGGGGGTTCTTCCAACACTGAAGCTTTCTTT. This sequence encodes CASSLTTGGSSNTEAFF. The chain carries TRBV7-9 and TRBJ1-1, with TRBD1 matching over 9 bases. CDR3 size: 17 residues. Germline assignment: CDR1 SEHNR and CDR2 FQNEAQ (reference sequence). Trimming removed 2 bases from V and 2 bases from J; junction bases left unmatched: 9. Together with reference TRBV7-9 and TRBJ1-1, the CDR3 gives the full variable domain: DTGVSQNPRHKITKRGQNVTFRCDPISEHNRLYWYRQTLGQGPEFLTYFQNEAQLEKSRLLSDRFSAERPKGSFSTLEIQRTEQGDSAMYLCASSLTTGGSSNTEAFFGQGTRLTVV.

The V gene is TRBV30, the J gene TRBJ2-2; D perhaps matches TRBD1 (6 bases). This CDR3 is 17 amino acids long. In germline, CDR1 is GTSNPN, CDR2 SVGIG (reference sequence). Trimming removed 3 bases from V and 0 bases from J, with 17 bases in between. The CDR3: CAWSVTGLAPNTGELFF. The CDR3 nucleotides are TGTGCCTGGAGCGTTACAGGGTTAGCTCCGAACACCGGGGAGCTGTTTTTT.